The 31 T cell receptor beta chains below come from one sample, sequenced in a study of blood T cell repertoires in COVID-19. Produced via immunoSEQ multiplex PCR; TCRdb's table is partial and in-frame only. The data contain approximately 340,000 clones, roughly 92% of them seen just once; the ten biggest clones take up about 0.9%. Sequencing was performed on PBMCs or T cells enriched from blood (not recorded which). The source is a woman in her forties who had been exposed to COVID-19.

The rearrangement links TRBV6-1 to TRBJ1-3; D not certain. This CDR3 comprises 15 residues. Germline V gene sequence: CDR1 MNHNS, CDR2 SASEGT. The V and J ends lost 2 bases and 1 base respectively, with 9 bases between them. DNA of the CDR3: TGTGCCAGCAGTGAACAGTCAGGATCTGGAAACACCATATATTTT. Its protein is CASSEQSGSGNTIYF.

The CDR3: CASSLRAGAEAFF. DNA of the CDR3: TGTGCCAGTAGTCTGAGGGCAGGCGCGGAAGCTTTCTTT. The rearrangement uses TRBV19 and TRBJ1-1; no clear D. This CDR3 has 13 residues. Germline CDR1 reads LNHDA; CDR2 reads SQIVND (reference sequence). V was clipped by 5 bases and J by 8 bases, with 15 bases between them. Complete variable domain (other parts from reference TRBV19 and TRBJ1-1): DGGITQSPKYLFRKEGQNVTLSCEQNLNHDAMYWYRQDPGQGLRLIYYSQIVNDFQKGDIAEGYSVSREKKESFPLTVTSAQKNPTAFYLCASSLRAGAEAFFGQGTRLTVV.

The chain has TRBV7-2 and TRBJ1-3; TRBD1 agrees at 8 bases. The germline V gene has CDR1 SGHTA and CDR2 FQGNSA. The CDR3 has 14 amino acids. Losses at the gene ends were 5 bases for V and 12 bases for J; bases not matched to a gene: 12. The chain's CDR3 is CASSRADRGAFIYF. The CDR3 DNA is TGTGCCAGCAGCCGTGCCGACAGGGGCGCATTCATATATTTT.

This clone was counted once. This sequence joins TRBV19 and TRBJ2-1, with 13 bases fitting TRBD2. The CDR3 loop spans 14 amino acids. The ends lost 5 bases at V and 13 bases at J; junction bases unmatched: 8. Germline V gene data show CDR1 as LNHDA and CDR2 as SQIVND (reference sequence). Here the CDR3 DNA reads TGTGCCAGTAGTCCGGGACTAGCGGGGTGGGGACAGTTCTTC. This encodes CASSPGLAGWGQFF. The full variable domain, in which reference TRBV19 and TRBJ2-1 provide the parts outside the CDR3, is DGGITQSPKYLFRKEGQNVTLSCEQNLNHDAMYWYRQDPGQGLRLIYYSQIVNDFQKGDIAEGYSVSREKKESFPLTVTSAQKNPTAFYLCASSPGLAGWGQFFGPGTRLTVL.

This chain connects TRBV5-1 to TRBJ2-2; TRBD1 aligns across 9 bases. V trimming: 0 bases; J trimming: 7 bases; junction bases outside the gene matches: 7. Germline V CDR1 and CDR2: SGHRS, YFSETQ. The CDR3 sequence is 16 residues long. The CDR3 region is CASSLVPGTGSGELFF. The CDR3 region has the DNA TGCGCCAGCAGCTTGGTTCCCGGGACAGGGAGCGGGGAGCTGTTTTTT. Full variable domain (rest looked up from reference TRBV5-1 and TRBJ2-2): KAGVTQTPRYLIKTRGQQVTLSCSPISGHRSVSWYQQTPGQGLQFLFEYFSETQRNKGNFPGRFSGRQFSNSRSEMNVSTLELGDSALYLCASSLVPGTGSGELFFGEGSRLTVL.

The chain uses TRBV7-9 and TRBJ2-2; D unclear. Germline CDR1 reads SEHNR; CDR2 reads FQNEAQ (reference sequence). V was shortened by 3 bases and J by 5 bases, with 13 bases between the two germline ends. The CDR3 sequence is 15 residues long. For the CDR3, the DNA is TGTGCCAGCAGCTTCGGGTCCGCTAAAACCGGGGAGCTGTTTTTT. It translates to CASSFGSAKTGELFF.

Written as DNA, the CDR3 is TGTGCCAGCAGCTCTCATTGGGGGGGCGAGGGCATTCAGTACTTC. Translating it yields CASSSHWGGEGIQYF. V gene TRBV27 combines with J gene TRBJ2-4, with a tentative D call TRBD2 (7 bases). Trimming removed 6 bases from V and 9 bases from J, with 21 bases in between. This CDR3 has 15 residues. Germline loops: CDR1 MNHEY, CDR2 SMNVEV (reference sequence).

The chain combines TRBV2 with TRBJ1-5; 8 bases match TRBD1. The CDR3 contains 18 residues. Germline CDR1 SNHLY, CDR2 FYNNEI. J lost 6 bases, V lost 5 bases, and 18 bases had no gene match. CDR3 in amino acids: CASSPRGHSSHPVQPQHF. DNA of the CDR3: TGTGCCAGCAGTCCCAGGGGGCACTCCAGCCACCCGGTTCAGCCCCAGCATTTT. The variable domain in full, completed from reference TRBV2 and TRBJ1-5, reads EPEVTQTPSHQVTQMGQEVILRCVPISNHLYFYWYRQILGQKVEFLVSFYNNEISEKSEIFDDQFSVERPDGSNFTLKIRSTKLEDSAMYFCASSPRGHSSHPVQPQHFGDGTRLSIL.

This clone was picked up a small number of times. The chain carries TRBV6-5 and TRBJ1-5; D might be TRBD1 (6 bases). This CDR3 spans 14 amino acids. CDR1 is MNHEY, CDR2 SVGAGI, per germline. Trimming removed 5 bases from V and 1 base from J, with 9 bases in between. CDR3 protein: CASSPQGSNQPQHF. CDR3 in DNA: TGTGCCAGCAGTCCCCAGGGGAGCAATCAGCCCCAGCATTTT.

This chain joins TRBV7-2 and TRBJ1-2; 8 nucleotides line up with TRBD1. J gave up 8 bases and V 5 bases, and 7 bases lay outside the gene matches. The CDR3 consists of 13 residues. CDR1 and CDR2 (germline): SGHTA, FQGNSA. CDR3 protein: CASSAQQGGGYTF. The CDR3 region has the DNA TGTGCCAGCAGCGCCCAACAGGGGGGGGGCTACACCTTC.

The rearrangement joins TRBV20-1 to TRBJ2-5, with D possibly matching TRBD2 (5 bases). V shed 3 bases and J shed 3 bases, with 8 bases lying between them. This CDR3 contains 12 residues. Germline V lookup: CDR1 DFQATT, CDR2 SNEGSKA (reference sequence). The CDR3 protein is CSASAAEETQYF. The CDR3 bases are TGCAGTGCTAGTGCAGCGGAAGAGACCCAGTACTTC.

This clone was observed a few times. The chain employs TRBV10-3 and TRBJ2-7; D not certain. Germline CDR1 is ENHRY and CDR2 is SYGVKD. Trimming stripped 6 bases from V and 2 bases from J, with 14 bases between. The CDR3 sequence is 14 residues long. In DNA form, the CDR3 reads TGTGCCATCAGCGATACCGGGTCCACCTACGAGCAGTACTTC. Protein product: CAISDTGSTYEQYF.

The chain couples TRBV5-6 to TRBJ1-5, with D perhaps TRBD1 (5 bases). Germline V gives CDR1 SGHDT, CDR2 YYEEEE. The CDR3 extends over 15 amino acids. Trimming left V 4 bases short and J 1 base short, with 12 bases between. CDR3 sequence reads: CASSPWTRSNQPQHF. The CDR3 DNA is TGTGCCAGCAGCCCATGGACAAGGAGCAATCAGCCCCAGCATTTT. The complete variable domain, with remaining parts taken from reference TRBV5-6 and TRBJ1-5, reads DAGVTQSPTHLIKTRGQQVTLRCSPKSGHDTVSWYQQALGQGPQFIFQYYEEEERQRGNFPDRFSGHQFPNYSSELNVNALLLGDSALYLCASSPWTRSNQPQHFGDGTRLSIL.

The CDR3 spells CAISEMGPNTGELFF. The CDR3 bases are TGTGCCATCAGTGAAATGGGGCCAAACACCGGGGAGCTGTTTTTT. This chain uses TRBV10-3 with TRBJ2-2; D might be TRBD1 (5 bases). The CDR3 loop spans 15 amino acids. CDR1 ENHRY and CDR2 SYGVKD come from the germline V gene. Trimming took 3 bases from V and 2 from J, leaving 10 bases between them.

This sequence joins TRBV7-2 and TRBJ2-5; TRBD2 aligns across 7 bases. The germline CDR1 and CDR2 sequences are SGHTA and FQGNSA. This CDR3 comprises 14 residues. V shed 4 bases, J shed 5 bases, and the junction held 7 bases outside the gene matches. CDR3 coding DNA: TGTGCCAGCAGCTCTAGGACTAGTTCTGAGACCCAGTACTTC. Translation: CASSSRTSSETQYF.

The CDR3: CASSRQTPSTDTQYF. As DNA, the CDR3 is TGCGCCAGCAGTAGACAGACTCCTAGCACAGATACGCAGTATTTT. The rearrangement uses TRBV5-1 and TRBJ2-3; tentative D call: TRBD1 (5 bases). The length of the CDR3 is 15 residues. V lost 5 bases, J lost 0 bases, and 13 bases lay in between. Germline CDR1 and CDR2: SGHRS and YFSETQ. Full variable domain (missing parts from reference TRBV5-1 and TRBJ2-3): KAGVTQTPRYLIKTRGQQVTLSCSPISGHRSVSWYQQTPGQGLQFLFEYFSETQRNKGNFPGRFSGRQFSNSRSEMNVSTLELGDSALYLCASSRQTPSTDTQYFGPGTRLTVL.

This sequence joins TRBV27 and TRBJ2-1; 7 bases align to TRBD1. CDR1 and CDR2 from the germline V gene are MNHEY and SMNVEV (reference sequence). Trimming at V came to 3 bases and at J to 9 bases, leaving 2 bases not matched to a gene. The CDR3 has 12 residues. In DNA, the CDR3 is TGTGCCAGCAGTTTCCGGGACAGTGAGCAGTTCTTC. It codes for CASSFRDSEQFF.

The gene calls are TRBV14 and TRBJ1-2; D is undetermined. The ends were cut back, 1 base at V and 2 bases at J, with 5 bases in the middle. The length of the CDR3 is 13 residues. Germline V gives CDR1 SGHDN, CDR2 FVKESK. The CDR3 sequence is CASSQAQNYGYTF. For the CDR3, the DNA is TGTGCCAGCAGCCAAGCCCAGAACTATGGCTACACCTTC.

This CDR3 is CASSLLAGAPYEQYF. The CDR3, as DNA: TGTGCCAGCAGTTTACTAGCGGGGGCCCCCTACGAGCAGTACTTC. The rearrangement joins TRBV27 to TRBJ2-7, with TRBD2 matching 10 bases. With V trimmed by 2 bases and J by 2 bases, 3 bases remained unmatched. The germline gives CDR1 MNHEY, CDR2 SMNVEV (reference sequence). The CDR3 sequence is 15 residues long.

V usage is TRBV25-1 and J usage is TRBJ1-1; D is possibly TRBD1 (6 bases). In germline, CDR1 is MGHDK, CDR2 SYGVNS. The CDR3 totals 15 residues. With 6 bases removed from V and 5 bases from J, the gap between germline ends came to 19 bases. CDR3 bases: TGTGCCAGCAGGACCGGGACACCTCGAGGTACTGAAGCTTTCTTT. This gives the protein CASRTGTPRGTEAFF.

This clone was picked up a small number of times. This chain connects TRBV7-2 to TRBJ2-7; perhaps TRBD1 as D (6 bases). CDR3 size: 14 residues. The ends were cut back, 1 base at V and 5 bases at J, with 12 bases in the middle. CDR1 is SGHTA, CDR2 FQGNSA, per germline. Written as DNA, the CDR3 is TGTGCCAGCAGCTTAGTCCAGGGGAACCACGAGCAGTACTTC. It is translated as CASSLVQGNHEQYF.

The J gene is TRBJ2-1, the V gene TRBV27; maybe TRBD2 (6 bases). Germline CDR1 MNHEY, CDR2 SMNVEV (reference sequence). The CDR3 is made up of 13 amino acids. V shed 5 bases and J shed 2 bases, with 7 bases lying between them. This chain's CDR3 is CASSPGAYNEQFF. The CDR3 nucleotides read TGTGCCAGCAGTCCGGGGGCCTACAATGAGCAGTTCTTC.

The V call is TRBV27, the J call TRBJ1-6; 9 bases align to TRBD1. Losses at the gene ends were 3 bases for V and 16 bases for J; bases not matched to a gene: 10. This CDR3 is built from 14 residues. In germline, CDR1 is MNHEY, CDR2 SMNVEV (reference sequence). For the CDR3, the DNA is TGTGCCAGCAGTTTGCCCCCAGGGACAGGGAGTCTCCACTTT. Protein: CASSLPPGTGSLHF.

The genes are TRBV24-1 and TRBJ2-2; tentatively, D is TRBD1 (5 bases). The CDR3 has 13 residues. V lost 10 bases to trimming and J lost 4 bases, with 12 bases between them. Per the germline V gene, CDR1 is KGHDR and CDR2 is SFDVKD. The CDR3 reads CATSRVPTGELFF. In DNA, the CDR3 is TGTGCCACTAGCAGGGTCCCCACCGGGGAGCTGTTTTTT.

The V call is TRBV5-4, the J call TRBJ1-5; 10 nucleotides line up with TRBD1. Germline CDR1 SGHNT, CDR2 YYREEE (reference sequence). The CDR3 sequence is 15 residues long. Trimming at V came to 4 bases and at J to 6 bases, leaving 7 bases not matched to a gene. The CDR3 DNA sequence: TGTGCCAGCAGCCTTGGGACAGGGGTGGGTCAGCCCCAGCATTTT. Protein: CASSLGTGVGQPQHF.

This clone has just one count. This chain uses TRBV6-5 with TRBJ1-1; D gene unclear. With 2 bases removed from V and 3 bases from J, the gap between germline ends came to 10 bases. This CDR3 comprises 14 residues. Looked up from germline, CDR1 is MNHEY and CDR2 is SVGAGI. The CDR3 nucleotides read TGTGCCAGCAGTTACAGACGGACTTACACTGAAGCTTTCTTT. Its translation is CASSYRRTYTEAFF.

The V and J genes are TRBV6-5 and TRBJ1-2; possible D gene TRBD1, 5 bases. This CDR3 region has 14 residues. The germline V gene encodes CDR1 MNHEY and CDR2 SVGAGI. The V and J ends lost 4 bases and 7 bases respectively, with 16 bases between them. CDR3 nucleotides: TGTGCCAGCAGTTCCCACCCAGGGTCTTCTGGCTACACCTTC. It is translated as CASSSHPGSSGYTF.

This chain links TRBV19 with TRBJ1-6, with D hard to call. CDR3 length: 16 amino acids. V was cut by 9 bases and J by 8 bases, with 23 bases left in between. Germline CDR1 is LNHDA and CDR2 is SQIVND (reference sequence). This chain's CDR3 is CASRRRREGLYSPLHF. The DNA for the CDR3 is TGTGCCAGCCGTCGACGTCGGGAGGGTCTTTATTCACCCCTCCACTTT.

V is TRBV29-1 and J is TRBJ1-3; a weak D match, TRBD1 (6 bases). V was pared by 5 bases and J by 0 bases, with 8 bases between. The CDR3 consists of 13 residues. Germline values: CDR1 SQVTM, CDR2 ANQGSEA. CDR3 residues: CSVRTDSGNTIYF. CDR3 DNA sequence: TGCAGCGTTCGGACAGACTCTGGAAACACCATATATTTT. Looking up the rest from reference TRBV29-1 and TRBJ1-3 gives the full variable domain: SAVISQKPSRDICQRGTSLTIQCQVDSQVTMMFWYRQQPGQSLTLIATANQGSEATYESGFVIDKFPISRPNLTFSTLTVSNMSPEDSSIYLCSVRTDSGNTIYFGEGSWLTVV.

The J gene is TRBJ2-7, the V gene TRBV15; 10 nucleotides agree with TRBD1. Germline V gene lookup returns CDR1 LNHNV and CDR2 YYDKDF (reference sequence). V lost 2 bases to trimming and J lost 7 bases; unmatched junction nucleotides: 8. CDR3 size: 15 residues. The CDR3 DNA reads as TGTGCCACCAGCAGACCGGGACAGGGGTCATCGGAGCAGTACTTC. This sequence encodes CATSRPGQGSSEQYF.

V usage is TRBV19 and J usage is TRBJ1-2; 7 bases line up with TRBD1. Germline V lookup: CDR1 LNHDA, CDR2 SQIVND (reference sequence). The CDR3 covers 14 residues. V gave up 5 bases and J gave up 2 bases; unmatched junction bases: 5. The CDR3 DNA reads TGTGCCAGTAGTGCGGGGACAGAAAACTATGGCTACACCTTC. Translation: CASSAGTENYGYTF.